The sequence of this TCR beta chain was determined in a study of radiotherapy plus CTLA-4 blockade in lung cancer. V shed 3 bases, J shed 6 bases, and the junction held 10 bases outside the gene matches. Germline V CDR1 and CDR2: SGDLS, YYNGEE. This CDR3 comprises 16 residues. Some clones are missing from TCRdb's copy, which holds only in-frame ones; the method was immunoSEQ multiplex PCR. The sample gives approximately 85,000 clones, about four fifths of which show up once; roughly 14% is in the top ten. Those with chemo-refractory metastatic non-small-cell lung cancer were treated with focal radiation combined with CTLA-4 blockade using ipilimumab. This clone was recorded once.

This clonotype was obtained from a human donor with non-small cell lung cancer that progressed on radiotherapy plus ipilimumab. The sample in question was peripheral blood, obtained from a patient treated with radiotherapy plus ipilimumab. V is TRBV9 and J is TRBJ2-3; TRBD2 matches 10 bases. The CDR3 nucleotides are TGTGCCAGCAGCGACGGAGAGCGGGGGGGCGGCGATACGCAGTATTTT. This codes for CASSDGERGGGDTQYF.